This T cell receptor (beta chain) came from a study of shared clonotypes between healthy human individuals. This table comes from immunoSEQ multiplex PCR, and its TCRdb copy is limited to in-frame clones, with some not included. The sample includes approximately 2.3 million clones, 93% of them seen just once. The source of this sequence is a man younger than 30 in good health. Some clones in this sample may be carry-over from other donors' samples. The sequenced material came from naive CD4+ T cells from PBMCs. The subset here: CD45RA+ positively selected.

The CDR3: CASSFRTPGTEAFF. DNA of the CDR3: TGTGCCAGTAGTTTCCGGACCCCTGGGACTGAAGCTTTCTTT. The V gene is TRBV19, the J gene TRBJ1-1; no reliable D call. V lost 5 bases and J lost 5, with 15 bases in between. This CDR3 region has 14 residues. Germline V lookup: CDR1 LNHDA, CDR2 SQIVND (reference sequence).